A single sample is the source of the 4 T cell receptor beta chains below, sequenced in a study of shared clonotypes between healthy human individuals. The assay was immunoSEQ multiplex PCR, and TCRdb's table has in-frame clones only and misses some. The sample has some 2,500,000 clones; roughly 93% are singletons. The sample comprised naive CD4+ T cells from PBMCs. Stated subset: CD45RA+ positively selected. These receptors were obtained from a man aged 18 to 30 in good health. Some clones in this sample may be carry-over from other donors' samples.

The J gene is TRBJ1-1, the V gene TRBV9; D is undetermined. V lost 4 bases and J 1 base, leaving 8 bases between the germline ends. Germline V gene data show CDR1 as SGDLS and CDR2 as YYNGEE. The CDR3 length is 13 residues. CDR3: CASSMTPNTEAFF. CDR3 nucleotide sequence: TGTGCCAGCAGCATGACACCGAACACTGAAGCTTTCTTT.

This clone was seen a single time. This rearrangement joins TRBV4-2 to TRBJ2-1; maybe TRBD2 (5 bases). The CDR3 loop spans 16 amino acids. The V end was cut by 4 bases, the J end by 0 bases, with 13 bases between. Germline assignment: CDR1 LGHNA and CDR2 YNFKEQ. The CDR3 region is CASSRRGGGSYNEQFF. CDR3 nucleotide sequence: TGTGCCAGCAGCCGCCGAGGAGGTGGCTCCTACAATGAGCAGTTCTTC.

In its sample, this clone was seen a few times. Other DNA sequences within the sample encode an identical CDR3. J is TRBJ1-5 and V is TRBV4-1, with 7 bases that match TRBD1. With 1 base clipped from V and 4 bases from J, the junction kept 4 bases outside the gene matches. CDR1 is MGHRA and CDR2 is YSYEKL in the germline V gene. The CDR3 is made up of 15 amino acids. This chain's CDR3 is CASSQVVTGNQPQHF. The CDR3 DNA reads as TGCGCCAGCAGCCAAGTTGTGACAGGGAATCAGCCCCAGCATTTT.

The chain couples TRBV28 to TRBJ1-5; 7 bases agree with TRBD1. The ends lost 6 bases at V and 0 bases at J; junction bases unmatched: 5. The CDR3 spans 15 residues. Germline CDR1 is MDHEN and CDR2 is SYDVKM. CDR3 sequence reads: CASSRGQISNQPQHF. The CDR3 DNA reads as TGTGCCAGCAGCCGGGGACAGATTAGCAATCAGCCCCAGCATTTT.